Sequencing of this T cell receptor (beta chain) was carried out in a study of blood T cell repertoires in COVID-19. Across the whole study: Both acute and convalescent COVID-19 samples were obtained from the United States, Italy and Spain. PBMCs, B-cell-depleted T cells, or T cells provided the cDNA or gDNA that made up the material.

In the study's own analysis: Nucleated cell counts were estimated from reference gene primer amplification. The protocol was immunoSEQ multiplex PCR, while the TCRdb copy is restricted to in-frame clones and leaves out a portion. The D gene and trimming were derived from the DNA, and the V and J assignments and clone size from that table. The sample shows some 260,000 clones, around 85% of them seen only once. This CDR3 is 13 amino acids long. Germline V gives CDR1 MNHEY, CDR2 SVGEGT. V shed 0 bases and J shed 7 bases, with 9 bases lying between them. This clone occurred a few times. This chain joins TRBV6-2 or TRBV6-3 and TRBJ1-2, with D perhaps TRBD1 (5 bases). Sequencing was done on a sample of peripheral blood. This TCR derives from a man older than 75 with acute or convalescent COVID-19. The CDR3 nucleotides read TGTGCCAGCAGTTACTCGAGTAGGGGTGGCTACACCTTC. Its protein is CASSYSSRGGYTF.